This TCR beta chain was captured by sequencing in a study of blood T cell repertoires in COVID-19. Study background: Both acute and convalescent COVID-19 samples were obtained from the United States, Italy and Spain. The analysed material was cDNA or gDNA that came from T cells, B-cell-depleted T cells, or PBMCs.

Original processing notes: The authors estimated nucleated cell counts from reference gene primer amplification. TCRdb keeps only in-frame clones here, not all; method: immunoSEQ multiplex PCR. Clonal size and the V and J genes are those of that table, whereas D and trimming came from the DNA. Of 110,000 to 150,000 clones listed, about 87% were seen once; the top ten hold roughly 11%. The TCR comes from a woman aged 80 or older with acute or convalescent COVID-19. The sequenced material came from peripheral blood.

CDR3 coding DNA: TGTGCCAGCAGCTTAGTCCGGGTAAGCTCCTACAATGAGCAGTTCTTC. Translating gives CASSLVRVSSYNEQFF. V is TRBV7-3 and J is TRBJ2-1; D unresolved. The CDR3 runs to 16 residues. Trimming took 2 bases from V and 0 from J, leaving 11 bases between them. Germline V CDR1 and CDR2: SGHTA, FQGTGA.